These 2 T cell receptor beta chains came from one sample sequenced in a study of blood T cell repertoires in COVID-19. Some clones are missing from TCRdb's copy, which holds only in-frame ones; the method was immunoSEQ multiplex PCR. This sample carries about 220,000 clones, roughly 80% of them seen once, and the ten largest clones take about 1.3%. The sequenced sample was PBMCs or T cells enriched from blood (not recorded which). Receptors originate from a woman in her forties with acute COVID-19.

The chain couples TRBV7-9 to TRBJ2-1; TRBD1 might be the D (5 bases). Trimming left V 5 bases short and J 9 bases short, with 11 bases between. CDR1 is SEHNR, CDR2 FQNEAQ, per germline (reference sequence). The CDR3 runs to 12 residues. CDR3 coding DNA: TGTGCCAGCAGCAACCTTCAGGGTGAGCAGTTCTTC. As protein: CASSNLQGEQFF.

V and J are TRBV18 and TRBJ2-4; TRBD1 agrees at 7 bases. Germline V gene lookup returns CDR1 KGHSH and CDR2 LQKENI. V trimming: 3 bases; J trimming: 0 bases; junction bases outside the gene matches: 11. The CDR3 length is 18 residues. The CDR3 sequence: CASSPRTGTDPAKNIQYF. DNA for the CDR3: TGTGCCAGCTCACCTAGAACCGGGACAGATCCAGCCAAAAACATTCAGTACTTC.